This TCR beta chain was identified in a study of blood T cell repertoires in COVID-19. Study at large: The samples span acute and convalescent COVID-19 from the United States, Italy and Spain. PBMCs, B-cell-depleted T cells, or T cells provided the cDNA or gDNA that made up the material.

As handled by the study authors: Using reference gene primer amplification, nucleated cell counts were estimated. Here immunoSEQ multiplex PCR was the method, and the copy in TCRdb shows in-frame clones only, minus some. For V, J and clone size, that table is used; D and trimming come from the DNA. The sample has about 180,000 clones; under 90% are singletons. The CDR3 extends over 17 amino acids. The V segment lost 0 bases and the J segment 1 base; nucleotides outside the gene matches: 6. Germline-derived CDR1 and CDR2 are SGDLS and YYNGEE. Patients of the Seattle cohort, enrolled during active infection, were followed longitudinally.

Sequenced sample: peripheral blood. This TCR was sampled from a person aged 70 to 79 with COVID-19, enrolled during active disease. The gene calls are TRBV9 and TRBJ2-5; 10 nucleotides align to TRBD2. The CDR3 here is CASSVEGAGGSQETQYF. CDR3 coding DNA: TGTGCCAGCAGCGTAGAGGGAGCGGGAGGGAGCCAAGAGACCCAGTACTTC.